These 11 T cell receptor beta chains came from one sample sequenced in a study of T cells after yellow fever vaccination. One entry per CDR3 protein results from TCRdb running MiXCR on the 5' RACE reads. The sample yields under 500,000 distinct CDR3 sequences, roughly a sixth seen once. Sample: PBMCs, taken before the yellow fever booster vaccination. These receptor sequences come from a man aged 18-30 years who received the YFV17D yellow fever vaccine.

V usage is TRBV6-5 and J usage is TRBJ2-4, with TRBD1 as a possible D gene (6 bases). The CDR3 is 13 amino acids. V gave up 6 bases and J gave up 9 bases, with 15 bases separating them. CDR1 is MNHEY, CDR2 SVGAGI, per germline. The CDR3 sequence is CASRPGQTSIQYF. The CDR3 nucleotides read TGTGCCAGCAGACCAGGACAGACGTCCATTCAGTACTTC.

J is TRBJ1-5 and V is TRBV25-1; TRBD1 might be the D (6 bases). Trimming shortened V by 6 bases and J by 1 base, and 16 bases separated the two germline ends. Per germline, CDR1 MGHDK and CDR2 SYGVNS. This CDR3 has 16 amino acids. CDR3 in DNA: TGTGCCAGCAGCGGGGAGGGACACTTGAGCAATCAGCCCCAGCATTTT. Its translation: CASSGEGHLSNQPQHF.

The V call is TRBV7-2, the J call TRBJ1-3; possible D gene TRBD1, 5 bases. The CDR3 runs to 15 residues. V lost 1 base, J lost 1 base, and 8 bases lay in between. CDR1 is SGHTA, CDR2 FQGNSA, per germline. The CDR3 DNA reads as TGTGCCAGCAGCTTAGGGACACAATCTGGAAACACCATATATTTT. This encodes CASSLGTQSGNTIYF.

The chain recombines TRBV4-2 with TRBJ1-5; TRBD1 aligns across 7 bases. Germline lookup yields CDR1 LGHNA and CDR2 YNFKEQ. V shed 4 bases and J 2 bases; nucleotides not matched to a gene: 8. The CDR3 spans 16 residues. The CDR3 region is CASSPSTGRGNQPQHF. The DNA of the CDR3 is TGTGCCAGCAGCCCGTCGACAGGGAGAGGCAATCAGCCCCAGCATTTT.

This clonotype was detected only a few times. The chain carries TRBV6-2 or TRBV6-3 and TRBJ2-6; 8 positions agree with TRBD1. CDR3 size: 16 residues. Germline trimming cut 6 bases from V and 3 bases from J; bases unmatched to any gene: 7. Germline CDR1 is MNHEY and CDR2 is SVGEGT. The CDR3 loop reads CASRRTGTDGANVLTF. CDR3 in DNA: TGTGCCAGCAGAAGGACAGGGACGGATGGGGCCAACGTCCTGACTTTC.

This chain uses TRBV20-1 with TRBJ1-1, with 10 positions matching TRBD1. There are 15 residues in the CDR3. Germline V gene sequence: CDR1 DFQATT, CDR2 SNEGSKA (reference sequence). Unmatched junction bases numbered 7, after V lost 5 bases and J lost 1 base. The CDR3 here is CSAYARTGGNTEAFF. CDR3 DNA sequence: TGCAGTGCTTACGCGAGGACAGGGGGGAACACTGAAGCTTTCTTT.

This clonotype occurred a few times. V usage is TRBV6-6 and J usage is TRBJ1-1; a weak D match, TRBD1 (5 bases). The CDR3 covers 13 residues. V was shortened by 10 bases and J by 6 bases, with 18 bases between the two germline ends. CDR1 is MNHNY and CDR2 is SVGAGI in the germline V gene (reference sequence). The CDR3 loop reads CAIAPSGFAEAFF. The CDR3 DNA sequence: TGTGCCATAGCGCCCTCAGGGTTTGCTGAAGCTTTCTTT.

This rearrangement joins TRBV29-1 to TRBJ2-2, with a tentative D call TRBD2 (6 bases). CDR1 is SQVTM and CDR2 is ANQGSEA in the germline V gene. V was trimmed by 7 bases and J by 5 bases, leaving 23 bases between them. The CDR3 is 16 residues long. The CDR3 here is CSAEVGGRIPTGELFF. CDR3 DNA: TGCAGCGCCGAGGTCGGGGGTCGGATTCCAACCGGGGAGCTGTTTTTT.

This clonotype has more than one count but fewer than ten. The rearrangement links TRBV7-6 to TRBJ1-2; D is perhaps TRBD1 (5 bases). In germline, CDR1 is SGHVS, CDR2 FNYEAQ. V was trimmed by 1 base and J by 4 bases, leaving 13 bases between them. The length of the CDR3 is 15 residues. The CDR3 DNA is TGTGCCAGCAGCTTAGATTGGGACGGCTCCTATGGCTACACCTTC. Its protein product is CASSLDWDGSYGYTF.

The chain carries TRBV7-2 and TRBJ2-7; the D gene is possibly TRBD1 (6 bases). Germline CDR1 and CDR2: SGHTA and FQGNSA. V was trimmed by 5 bases and J by 5 bases, leaving 10 bases between them. The CDR3 consists of 12 residues. The CDR3 DNA reads as TGTGCCAGCAGCCAGGGGACAAACGAGCAGTACTTC. It specifies CASSQGTNEQYF.

This clonotype came up a few times. This chain links TRBV10-3 with TRBJ2-2; D gene ambiguous. Per the germline V gene, CDR1 is ENHRY and CDR2 is SYGVKD. The CDR3 covers 13 residues. Trimming cost V 6 bases and J 1 base, with 6 bases left between them. CDR3 loop: CAISPENTGELFF. The CDR3 DNA sequence: TGTGCCATCAGCCCAGAGAACACCGGGGAGCTGTTTTTT.